The following is a T cell receptor (beta chain) sequence with its context. This sample was included in a study of blood T cell repertoires in COVID-19. Profiling relied on immunoSEQ multiplex PCR, and the TCRdb table lists in-frame clones only, not all of them. The data show approximately 130,000 clones, with about 85% seen just once and around 4% held by the top ten. CDR3 length equals 11 residues. The ends were cut back, 4 bases at V and 6 bases at J, with 5 bases in the middle. Germline V gene lookup returns CDR1 MNHNY and CDR2 SVGAGI (reference sequence). Material: peripheral blood. The chain carries TRBV6-6 and TRBJ2-3; D unresolved. This receptor was obtained from a human donor in a cohort sampled during active COVID-19. CDR3 loop: CASSSVDTQYF. The CDR3 region has the DNA TGTGCCAGCAGTTCGGTGGATACGCAGTATTTT.